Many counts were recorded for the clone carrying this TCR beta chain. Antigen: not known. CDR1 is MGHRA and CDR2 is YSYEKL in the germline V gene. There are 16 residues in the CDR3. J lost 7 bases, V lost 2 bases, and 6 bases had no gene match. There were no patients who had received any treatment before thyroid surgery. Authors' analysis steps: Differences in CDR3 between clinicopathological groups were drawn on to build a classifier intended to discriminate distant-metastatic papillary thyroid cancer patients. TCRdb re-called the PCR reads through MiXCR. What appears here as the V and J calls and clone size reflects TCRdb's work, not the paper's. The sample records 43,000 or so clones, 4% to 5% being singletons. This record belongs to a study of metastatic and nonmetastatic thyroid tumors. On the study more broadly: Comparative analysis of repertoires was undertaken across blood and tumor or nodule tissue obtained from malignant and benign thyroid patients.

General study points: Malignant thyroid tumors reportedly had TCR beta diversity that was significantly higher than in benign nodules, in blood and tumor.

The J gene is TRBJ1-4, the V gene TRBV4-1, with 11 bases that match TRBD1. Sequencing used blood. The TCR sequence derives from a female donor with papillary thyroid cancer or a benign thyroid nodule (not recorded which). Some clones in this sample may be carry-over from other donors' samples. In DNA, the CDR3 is TGCGCCAGCAGCCAAAGGACAGGGGGCGAGACTGAAAAACTGTTTTTT. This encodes CASSQRTGGETEKLFF.